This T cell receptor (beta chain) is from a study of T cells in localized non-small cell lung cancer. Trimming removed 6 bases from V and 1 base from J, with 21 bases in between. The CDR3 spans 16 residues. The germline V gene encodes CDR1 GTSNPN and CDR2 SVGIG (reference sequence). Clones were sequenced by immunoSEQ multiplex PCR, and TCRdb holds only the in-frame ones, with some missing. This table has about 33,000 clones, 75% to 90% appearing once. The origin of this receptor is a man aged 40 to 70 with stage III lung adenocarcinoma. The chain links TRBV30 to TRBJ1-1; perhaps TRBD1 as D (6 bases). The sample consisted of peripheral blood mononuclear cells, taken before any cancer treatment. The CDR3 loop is CACNPRAGQTNTEAFF. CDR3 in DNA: TGTGCCTGCAACCCTAGGGCCGGACAGACGAACACTGAAGCTTTCTTT.